The 28 T cell receptor beta chains in this list originate from one sample, sequenced in a study of tumor and adjacent non-tumor tissue in lung cancer. RNA was extracted from bulk tissue without any cell sorting. TCRbeta libraries were built with three rounds of nested PCR, modified from ARM-PCR. In TCRdb, the multiplex PCR reads were re-called with MiXCR into one record per CDR3 protein. This table holds 60,000 to 95,000 distinct CDR3 sequences, under 85% found once. Sequenced input: lung tumor tissue. Receptors were obtained from a woman aged 45 to 65 with non-small cell lung cancer.

This sequence joins TRBV6-5 and TRBJ2-3; tentative D call: TRBD2 (6 bases). The CDR3 has 14 residues. Per the germline V gene, CDR1 is MNHEY and CDR2 is SVGAGI. The CDR3 protein is CTSSYSRMPDTQYF. CDR3 DNA sequence: TGTACTAGCAGTTACTCGAGAATGCCAGATACGCAGTATTTT.

This sequence joins TRBV6-5 and TRBJ1-2; D is unresolved. The length of the CDR3 is 13 residues. Deletions cut 7 bases from V and 9 bases from J, with 18 bases between. Germline V lookup: CDR1 MNHEY, CDR2 SVGAGI. The DNA of the CDR3 is TGTGCCAGCATTCGGGATGGAGGTAGGAGCTACACCTTC. This encodes CASIRDGGRSYTF.

Of note for this clonotype: The junction and the germline gene differ at one end; a read error may be behind it. CDR3 nucleotide sequence: TGCGCCAGCAGCCAAGATCTCACGGGCTACAAGCAGTACTTC. Its protein product is CASSQDLTGYKQYF. This chain connects TRBV14 to TRBJ2-7; D remains unclear. The CDR3 is 14 amino acids. Germline CDR1 and CDR2: SGHDN and FVKESK.

A remark on this clonotype: Sequence at one end of the junction differs from germline and may be a read error. The chain links TRBV11-1 to TRBJ2-1; 11 positions match TRBD2. The length of the CDR3 is 14 residues. Germline lookup yields CDR1 SGHAT and CDR2 FQDESV (reference sequence). Here the CDR3 reads CVSSTGLAGGLQFF. The CDR3 DNA reads as TGTGTCAGCAGCACAGGATTAGCGGGAGGGTTGCAGTTCTTC. The whole variable domain, filled in from reference TRBV11-1 and TRBJ2-1, reads EAEVAQSPRYKITEKSQAVAFWCDPISGHATLYWYRQILGQGPELLVQFQDESVVDDSQLPKDRFSAERLKGVDSTLKIQPAELGDSAMYLCVSSTGLAGGLQFFGPGTRLTVL.

The V and J genes are TRBV6-1 and TRBJ2-6; either TRBD1 or TRBD2 may fit D (5 bases each). Germline CDR1 and CDR2: MNHNS and SASEGT. Trimming took off 11 bases at V and 6 bases at J, with 20 bases between the two ends. This CDR3 region has 15 residues. The CDR3 loop is CAGGGGPSEANVLTF. CDR3 in DNA: TGTGCCGGCGGTGGGGGACCTAGTGAGGCCAACGTCCTGACTTTC.

As to this clonotype: An end of the junction does not agree with germline; a read error may underlie this. V usage is TRBV12-3 or TRBV12-4 and J usage is TRBJ2-1; D is ambiguous. The CDR3 spans 11 residues. For the CDR3, the DNA is TGTTCCAGCAGTTACTACGATGAGCAGTTCTTC. Its protein is CSSSYYDEQFF.

This rearrangement joins TRBV5-1 to TRBJ2-1, with 7 bases aligning to TRBD2. With 6 bases clipped from V and 7 bases from J, the junction kept 13 bases outside the gene matches. The CDR3 has 15 residues. Per the germline V gene, CDR1 is SGHRS and CDR2 is YFSETQ. CDR3 in DNA: TGCGCCAGCACAACCCTCACCGGCGGGAGTAATGAGCAGTTCTTC. This gives the protein CASTTLTGGSNEQFF.

This clonotype occurred many times. This chain uses TRBV28 with TRBJ2-4; possible D gene TRBD2, 6 bases. This CDR3 is built from 17 residues. CDR1 is MDHEN, CDR2 SYDVKM, per germline. V lost 3 bases and J 1 base, leaving 16 bases between the germline ends. Here the CDR3 DNA reads TGTGCCAGCAGTTTTAGTCTGGGCGGGGATGCCAAAAACATTCAGTACTTC. It specifies CASSFSLGGDAKNIQYF. Complete variable domain (other parts from reference TRBV28 and TRBJ2-4): DVKVTQSSRYLVKRTGEKVFLECVQDMDHENMFWYRQDPGLGLRLIYFSYDVKMKEKGDIPEGYSVSREKKERFSLILESASTNQTSMYLCASSFSLGGDAKNIQYFGAGTRLSVL.

Remarks on this clonotype: This may arise from a read error, as a much more abundant clone is one base away. Since no conserved phenylalanine or tryptophan closes the CDR3, a read error is the likely cause. This sequence joins TRBV7-9 and TRBJ2-7, with a weak D call TRBD1 (6 bases). Trimming removed 5 bases from V and 4 bases from J, with 12 bases in between. CDR3 length: 13 residues. Germline V gene data show CDR1 as SEHNR and CDR2 as FQNEAQ (reference sequence). CDR3 sequence (DNA): TGTGCCAGCAGCCACCACAGGGAATACGAGCAGTACCTC. Translating gives CASSHHREYEQYL.

The chain uses TRBV29-1 and TRBJ2-3, with a tentative D call TRBD2 (5 bases). The CDR3 length is 14 residues. Germline lookup yields CDR1 SQVTM and CDR2 ANQGSEA. V gave up 5 bases and J gave up 11 bases, with 23 bases separating them. This CDR3 is CSVSSGRESNMQYF. CDR3 bases: TGCAGCGTTTCTAGTGGGAGAGAGTCAAATATGCAGTATTTT.

This clonotype was recorded many times. V is TRBV20-1 and J is TRBJ2-3; possibly TRBD2 for D (5 bases). The CDR3 has 15 residues. Germline V gives CDR1 DFQATT, CDR2 SNEGSKA (reference sequence). The V end lost 4 bases, the J end lost 6 bases, and 20 bases lay between the germline ends. CDR3 loop: CSAIRPSMSGDTQYF. Here the CDR3 DNA reads TGCAGTGCTATCCGACCCTCCATGAGCGGCGATACGCAGTATTTT.

Regarding this clonotype: This may arise from a read error, as a much more abundant clone is one base away. The rearrangement links TRBV2 to TRBJ1-1; no clear D gene. This CDR3 is built from 13 residues. V lost 6 bases and J 5 bases, leaving 13 bases between the germline ends. The germline V gene has CDR1 SNHLY and CDR2 FYNNEI. The CDR3 DNA follows: TGTGCCAGCAGCCATCAACGTTTAACTGAAGCTTTCTTT. This codes for CASSHQRLTEAFF.

Concerning this clonotype itself: One junction end disagrees with the germline gene, perhaps due to a read error. The J gene is TRBJ2-3, the V gene TRBV2, with 13 nucleotides matching TRBD2. The germline V gene encodes CDR1 SNHLY and CDR2 FYNNEI. CDR3 length equals 16 residues. DNA of the CDR3: TGTGCCAGCAGTGGGACTAGCGGGAGTCCGACAGATAGGCAGTATTTT. Its translation: CASSGTSGSPTDRQYF.

V gene TRBV12-3 or TRBV12-4 combines with J gene TRBJ2-5, with D tentatively TRBD1 (5 bases). The CDR3 length is 14 residues. Trimming shortened V by 8 bases and J by 6 bases, and 19 bases separated the two germline ends. CDR3 protein: CASGHPEVAQTQYF. CDR3 DNA: TGTGCCAGCGGACACCCTGAAGTTGCGCAGACCCAGTACTTC.

This clonotype was seen just once. The germline gene is not matched at one end of the junction; a read error may be the cause. This chain joins TRBV6-2 or TRBV6-3 and TRBJ2-7; 8 bases agree with TRBD2. Per the germline V gene, CDR1 is MNHEY and CDR2 is SVGEGT. This CDR3 region has 14 residues. The CDR3 DNA reads TGTGCCAGCGGTTCAGCGGGAGATTCCTACGAACAGTACTTC. Translating it yields CASGSAGDSYEQYF.

V and J are TRBV10-3 and TRBJ1-5; 9 positions match TRBD1. Germline CDR1 is ENHRY and CDR2 is SYGVKD. The CDR3 extends over 14 amino acids. With V trimmed by 9 bases and J by 7 bases, 10 bases remained unmatched. CDR3 loop: CAIEGQGTEQPQHF. The CDR3 nucleotides are TGTGCCATAGAAGGACAGGGGACGGAACAGCCCCAGCATTTT.

In the case of this clonotype: No conserved phenylalanine or tryptophan ends this CDR3, so it is likely a read error. The chain carries TRBV6-2 or TRBV6-3 and TRBJ2-1, with a possible D match to TRBD2 (6 bases). Trimming took 10 bases from V and 0 from J, leaving 19 bases between them. The CDR3 has 16 amino acids. The germline gives CDR1 MNHEY, CDR2 SVGEGT. CDR3 in amino acids: CANRRGGVTSYNEQFL. The CDR3 coding sequence is TGTGCCAACAGGCGGGGCGGGGTGACCTCCTACAATGAGCAGTTCCTC.

For this clonotype: Relative to the germline gene, one junction end is altered; a read error may explain this. The rearrangement joins TRBV6-1 to TRBJ2-7; the D gene is possibly TRBD2 (5 bases). The CDR3 runs 14 residues. Germline assignment: CDR1 MNHNS and CDR2 SASEGT. The CDR3 region has the DNA TGTGCTAGCAGTGAATTTTATCGGGAAAGCGAGCAGTGCTTC. Translating it yields CASSEFYRESEQCF.

This clonotype was counted a few times. J is TRBJ2-3 and V is TRBV6-5; 8 bases are a match to TRBD1. Unmatched junction bases numbered 12, after V lost 0 bases and J lost 4 bases. The CDR3 loop spans 18 amino acids. Per germline, CDR1 MNHEY and CDR2 SVGAGI. CDR3 protein: CASSYSTDRDFIADTQYF. The CDR3 DNA sequence: TGTGCCAGCAGTTACTCGACGGACAGGGATTTCATTGCAGATACGCAGTATTTT.

About this clonotype: The missing conserved phenylalanine or tryptophan at the end of this CDR3 makes a read error likely. The rearrangement joins TRBV20-1 to TRBJ1-1, with D possibly TRBD1 on 6 matching bases. From germline, CDR1 is DFQATT and CDR2 SNEGSKA (reference sequence). This CDR3 region has 15 residues. The CDR3 is CSARSRTDSYTEAFL. The CDR3 DNA is TGTAGTGCTAGATCGAGGACAGACTCCTACACTGAAGCTTTCCTT.

This clonotype was counted ten times or more. Without the conserved terminal phenylalanine or tryptophan, this CDR3 likely stems from a read error. The rearrangement links TRBV20-1 to TRBJ1-2; D might be TRBD1 (6 bases). Per germline, CDR1 DFQATT and CDR2 SNEGSKA (reference sequence). The V end was cut by 0 bases, the J end by 3 bases, with 8 bases between. The CDR3 has 13 amino acids. CDR3 in amino acids: CSAREGGDYGYTL. Here the CDR3 DNA reads TGCAGTGCTAGAGAAGGGGGAGACTATGGCTACACCCTC.

To note about this clonotype: A read error may produce the germline difference seen at one junction end. The rearrangement uses TRBV29-1 and TRBJ1-1; weak D call: TRBD1 (6 bases). This CDR3 comprises 14 residues. CDR1 SQVTM and CDR2 ANQGSEA come from the germline V gene. CDR3 sequence: CSVVNRVMNTEAIF. In DNA form, the CDR3 reads TGCAGCGTTGTCAACAGGGTTATGAACACTGAAGCTATCTTT.

Remarks on this clonotype: This CDR3 fails to terminate in the conserved phenylalanine or tryptophan, so it likely reflects a read error. The J gene is TRBJ1-4, the V gene TRBV4-1; the D is unclear. The CDR3 is made up of 15 amino acids. In germline, CDR1 is MGHRA, CDR2 YSYEKL. As DNA, the CDR3 is TGCGCCAGCACGGGGAGCTACCCAACTAATGTAAAACTGTTTTCT. Translated: CASTGSYPTNVKLFS.

The genes are TRBV4-1 and TRBJ1-5; 8 bases fit TRBD1. Per the germline V gene, CDR1 is MGHRA and CDR2 is YSYEKL. V trimming: 8 bases; J trimming: 5 bases; junction bases outside the gene matches: 23. The CDR3 runs 19 residues. CDR3 amino acids: CASHQDVGAGGRGDQPQHF. CDR3 coding DNA: TGCGCCAGCCACCAAGATGTGGGCGCAGGGGGCAGGGGCGATCAGCCCCAGCATTTT.

For this clonotype: The CDR3 carries no conserved terminal phenylalanine or tryptophan, so it likely arises from a read error. V is TRBV13 and J is TRBJ2-5; D not resolved. Deletions cut 2 bases from V and 1 base from J, with 11 bases between. CDR1 is PRHDT, CDR2 FYEKMQ, per germline (reference sequence). This CDR3 comprises 15 residues. CDR3 loop: CASSLSGALQETQYI. The CDR3 DNA reads TGTGCCAGCAGCTTATCCGGAGCACTCCAAGAGACCCAGTACATC.

This clonotype was recorded only once. The CDR3 ends on some other residue instead of the conserved phenylalanine or tryptophan, so this is likely a read error. The chain recombines TRBV29-1 with TRBJ2-2, with 8 nucleotides matching TRBD2. Looked up from germline, CDR1 is SQVTM and CDR2 is ANQGSEA. The CDR3 extends over 15 amino acids. In DNA, the CDR3 is TGCAACGTTACCCCGCCGGGGGGGAATACCGGGGAGCTGTTTTGT. Its protein product is CNVTPPGGNTGELFC.

This clonotype has a count of ten or more. The chain carries TRBV6-4 and TRBJ2-1, with 7 bases fitting TRBD2. V lost 2 bases, J lost 2 bases, and 3 bases stayed unmatched. Germline CDR1 MRHNA, CDR2 SNTAGT. The CDR3 extends over 15 amino acids. This chain's CDR3 is CASSDASGTYNEQFF. Written as DNA, the CDR3 is TGTGCCAGCAGTGACGCTAGCGGTACCTACAATGAGCAGTTCTTC.

In regard to this clonotype: An end of the junction differs from the germline gene, which may be a read error. This chain uses TRBV28 with TRBJ2-2; 11 bases map to TRBD2. Germline lookup yields CDR1 MDHEN and CDR2 SYDVKM. CDR3 length: 14 amino acids. The DNA for the CDR3 is TGTGTCAGCAGCCCGACTAGCGGGGCCGGGGAGCTGTTTTTT. This gives the protein CVSSPTSGAGELFF.